These 10 T cell receptor beta chains were sequenced from one sample in a study of T cell responses to AZD1222 COVID-19 vaccine. Repertoires were generated with immunoSEQ multiplex PCR, while TCRdb's copy carries only in-frame clones and drops some. The sample lists about 97,000 clones, roughly 90% occurring once. The specimen was peripheral blood, collected on day 0 of AZD1222 vaccination. These receptors all come from an adult in good health.

The chain employs TRBV2 and TRBJ1-5, with D uncertain. Germline V gene sequence: CDR1 SNHLY, CDR2 FYNNEI. Trimming removed 4 bases from V and 0 bases from J, with 10 bases in between. CDR3 size: 15 residues. CDR3 nucleotide sequence: TGTGCCAGCAGTGGGGCAGGAATTAGCAATCAGCCCCAGCATTTT. It is translated as CASSGAGISNQPQHF.

In its sample, this clone was seen a few times. The chain employs TRBV20-1 and TRBJ2-5; D is undetermined. The CDR3 totals 11 residues. CDR1 and CDR2 (germline): DFQATT, SNEGSKA (reference sequence). The CDR3 here is CRAKRGETQYF. The DNA of the CDR3 is TGCAGAGCAAAGCGAGGAGAGACCCAGTACTTC.

The chain employs TRBV15 and TRBJ2-1, with a tentative D call TRBD2 (6 bases). CDR3 size: 15 residues. Per the germline V gene, CDR1 is LNHNV and CDR2 is YYDKDF (reference sequence). Trimming cost V 0 bases and J 0 bases, with 6 bases left between them. CDR3 sequence: CATSREAGSYNEQFF. DNA of the CDR3: TGTGCCACCAGCAGAGAAGCGGGCTCCTACAATGAGCAGTTCTTC.

The chain uses TRBV5-4 and TRBJ1-2, with 9 bases lining up with TRBD1. The V and J ends lost 4 bases and 3 bases, in that order; junction bases with no gene match: 4. CDR1 and CDR2 from the germline V gene are SGHNT and YYREEE (reference sequence). The CDR3 is made up of 14 amino acids. The CDR3 nucleotides read TGTGCCAGCAGCCGGGGACAGGGCGACTATGGCTACACCTTC. This sequence encodes CASSRGQGDYGYTF.

The chain carries TRBV7-9 and TRBJ2-7; 7 bases line up with TRBD2. CDR3 size: 14 residues. Germline trimming cut 3 bases from V and 4 bases from J; bases unmatched to any gene: 6. The germline V gene has CDR1 SEHNR and CDR2 FQNEAQ (reference sequence). The CDR3 region is CASSFAGRGYEQYF. The CDR3 DNA sequence: TGTGCCAGCAGCTTTGCAGGGAGGGGATACGAGCAGTACTTC.

Here the CDR3 reads CASSEGSYNSPLHF. The CDR3 DNA is TGTGCCAGCAGTGAGGGAAGTTATAATTCACCCCTCCACTTT. The rearrangement joins TRBV2 to TRBJ1-6; D ambiguous. The germline CDR1 and CDR2 sequences are SNHLY and FYNNEI. CDR3 length: 14 amino acids. The V end lost 3 bases, the J end lost 4 bases, and 7 bases lay between the germline ends.

V usage is TRBV12-3 or TRBV12-4 and J usage is TRBJ1-6; a weak D match, TRBD1 (6 bases). The CDR3 has 13 amino acids. Trimming removed 8 bases at V and 6 bases at J, with 11 bases between. DNA of the CDR3: TGTGCCAGCCGGGGACAACTTAATTCACCCCTCCACTTT. It translates to CASRGQLNSPLHF.

The chain uses TRBV3-1 (or the pseudogene TRBV3-2) and TRBJ1-1; a possible D gene is TRBD1 (5 bases). Germline assignment: CDR1 LGHDT and CDR2 YNNKEL (reference sequence). There are 15 residues in the CDR3. Trimming pared 1 base from V and 3 bases from J, leaving 12 bases between. CDR3 DNA sequence: TGTGCCAGCAGCCAAGGGGGCGGGGGTCACACTGAAGCTTTCTTT. As protein: CASSQGGGGHTEAFF.

The V call is TRBV7-2, the J call TRBJ2-6; D is possibly TRBD2 (5 bases). V lost 4 bases, J lost 2 bases, and 9 bases lay in between. The CDR3 runs to 15 residues. CDR1 and CDR2 (germline): SGHTA, FQGNSA. Here the CDR3 DNA reads TGTGCCAGCAGCTCTTACGGGGCTGGGGCCAACGTCCTGACTTTC. Protein sequence: CASSSYGAGANVLTF.

V and J are TRBV30 and TRBJ1-2, with TRBD1 as a possible D gene (6 bases). Germline V CDR1 and CDR2: GTSNPN, SVGIG (reference sequence). This CDR3 contains 12 residues. Trimming left V 1 base short and J 10 bases short, with 13 bases between. The CDR3 sequence is CAWSALRTDYTF. The CDR3 bases are TGTGCCTGGAGTGCCTTACGGACAGACTACACCTTC.